These 25 T cell receptor beta chains were all obtained from the same sample, sequenced in a study of T-cell memory formation after mild COVID-19. TCRdb passed the 5' RACE reads through MiXCR, listing each CDR3 protein once. The table lists some 150,000 distinct CDR3 sequences, more than 13% of them singletons. Input material: PBMCs or a T cell subset sorted from them (not recorded which). The receptors stem from an adult woman who had mild COVID-19 (a few samples of this study predate the infection). Cell type and time point are not known.

This clonotype was counted only a few times. The rearrangement uses TRBV7-8 and TRBJ2-7, with a tentative D call TRBD1 (6 bases). The CDR3 is 11 residues long. Trimming removed 7 bases at V and 4 bases at J, with 8 bases between. Per germline, CDR1 SGHVS and CDR2 FQNEAQ. The CDR3 reads CASTTGYEQYF. CDR3 coding DNA: TGTGCCAGCACCACAGGGTACGAGCAGTACTTC. The complete variable domain, with remaining parts taken from reference TRBV7-8 and TRBJ2-7, reads GAGVSQSPRYKVAKRGQDVALRCDPISGHVSLFWYQQALGQGPEFLTYFQNEAQLDKSGLPSDRFFAERPEGSVSTLKIQRTQQEDSAVYLCASTTGYEQYFGPGTRLTVT.

The chain combines TRBV3-1 with TRBJ2-1; D gene uncertain. There are 15 residues in the CDR3. The germline CDR1 and CDR2 sequences are LGHDT and YNNKEL (reference sequence). Trimming left V 4 bases short and J 6 bases short, with 16 bases between. The DNA of the CDR3 is TGTGCCAGCAGCCCCGGTCCCGACGCTCCCAATGAGCAGTTCTTC. This sequence encodes CASSPGPDAPNEQFF.

Sample share makes this clonotype medium-sized. The V call is TRBV7-8, the J call TRBJ2-3, with 7 bases lining up with TRBD2. CDR1 and CDR2 from the germline V gene are SGHVS and FQNEAQ. The CDR3 sequence is 15 residues long. J gave up 3 bases and V 5 bases, and 8 bases lay outside the gene matches. The CDR3 here is CASSPRNSGTDTQYF. CDR3 DNA: TGTGCCAGCAGCCCCAGAAATAGCGGGACAGATACGCAGTATTTT.

This clonotype was observed a handful of times. The chain links TRBV29-1 to TRBJ2-2; 12 bases fit TRBD2. Losses at the gene ends were 6 bases for V and 6 bases for J; bases not matched to a gene: 5. From germline, CDR1 is SQVTM and CDR2 ANQGSEA. This CDR3 has 14 amino acids. CDR3 coding DNA: TGCAGCGTCCTACTAGCGGGAGGACCCGGGGAGCTGTTTTTT. Translating gives CSVLLAGGPGELFF.

The chain recombines TRBV5-1 with TRBJ2-1; 9 bases map to TRBD1. The junction had 4 bases not matched to a gene; V was cut back by 6 bases and J by 6 bases. The CDR3 totals 13 residues. Per the germline V gene, CDR1 is SGHRS and CDR2 is YFSETQ. The CDR3 sequence is CASTGDRVNEQFF. The CDR3, as DNA: TGCGCCAGCACCGGGGACAGGGTCAATGAGCAGTTCTTC.

This clonotype showed up just a few times. The gene calls are TRBV7-2 and TRBJ2-3; no reliable D call. The V end lost 3 bases, the J end lost 1 base, and 5 bases lay between the germline ends. CDR1 is SGHTA and CDR2 is FQGNSA in the germline V gene. This CDR3 contains 13 residues. CDR3 DNA: TGTGCCAGCAGCTTTTACCGCACAGATACGCAGTATTTT. Protein sequence: CASSFYRTDTQYF.

This clonotype was detected only a few times. V is TRBV9 and J is TRBJ2-3, with 14 bases identical to TRBD2. The CDR3 sequence is 17 residues long. Germline CDR1 and CDR2: SGDLS and YYNGEE. V lost 4 bases to trimming and J lost 3 bases; unmatched junction nucleotides: 7. This chain's CDR3 is CASSRLAGGHSTDTQYF. In nucleotides, the CDR3 is TGTGCCAGCAGCAGACTAGCGGGGGGGCATTCGACAGATACGCAGTATTTT.

V is TRBV27 and J is TRBJ2-3; a weak D match, TRBD2 (5 bases). Germline V gene sequence: CDR1 MNHEY, CDR2 SMNVEV (reference sequence). This CDR3 contains 16 residues. V was clipped by 7 bases and J by 0 bases, with 17 bases between them. CDR3 loop: CASTQRGHSSTDTQYF. The CDR3 DNA reads TGTGCCAGCACCCAACGGGGTCACTCTAGCACAGATACGCAGTATTTT.

This clonotype has at least ten counts. The CDR3: CASSQGAGQGYNEQFF. CDR3 nucleotides: TGCGCCAGCAGCCAAGGGGCGGGACAGGGGTACAATGAGCAGTTCTTC. V and J are TRBV4-1 and TRBJ2-1; 10 bases are shared with TRBD1. V lost 1 base, J lost 4 bases, and 4 bases stayed unmatched. Per germline, CDR1 MGHRA and CDR2 YSYEKL. The CDR3 contains 16 residues.

The chain is built from TRBV4-1 and TRBJ2-5; 7 bases align to TRBD2. Per the germline V gene, CDR1 is MGHRA and CDR2 is YSYEKL. The length of the CDR3 is 15 residues. The trim removed 5 bases at V and 2 bases at J, leaving 8 bases unmatched. The CDR3: CASSDLLGGQETQYF. The CDR3 DNA reads TGCGCCAGCAGCGACCTTTTGGGAGGGCAAGAGACCCAGTACTTC.

The chain recombines TRBV19 with TRBJ2-7, with D tentatively TRBD1 (5 bases). Germline values: CDR1 LNHDA, CDR2 SQIVND (reference sequence). V was trimmed by 6 bases and J by 1 base, leaving 16 bases between them. This CDR3 region has 15 residues. The CDR3 bases are TGTGCCAGTAGAGCATCGGCAGGGTCATCCTACGAGCAGTACTTC. As protein: CASRASAGSSYEQYF. Supplemented by reference TRBV19 and TRBJ2-7, the full variable domain reads DGGITQSPKYLFRKEGQNVTLSCEQNLNHDAMYWYRQDPGQGLRLIYYSQIVNDFQKGDIAEGYSVSREKKESFPLTVTSAQKNPTAFYLCASRASAGSSYEQYFGPGTRLTVT.

The V and J genes are TRBV29-1 and TRBJ2-7; 8 bases map to TRBD2. CDR1 is SQVTM and CDR2 is ANQGSEA in the germline V gene. With 7 bases clipped from V and 6 bases from J, the junction kept 5 bases outside the gene matches. This CDR3 is built from 11 residues. The CDR3 nucleotides are TGCAGCGCCACGGCGGGGGGCGAGCAGTACTTC. It encodes CSATAGGEQYF.

This chain connects TRBV4-3 to TRBJ2-4; D might be TRBD1 or TRBD2, each matching 6 bases. The CDR3 is made up of 16 amino acids. The germline gives CDR1 LGHNA, CDR2 YSLEER. Trimming took off 0 bases at V and 5 bases at J, with 14 bases between the two ends. The CDR3 DNA is TGCGCCAGCAGCCAAGATGGAGGGGGTCTCGAAAACATTCAGTACTTC. Translating it yields CASSQDGGGLENIQYF.

The table lists this clonotype with a few counts. CDR3 nucleotides: TGCGCCAGCAGTGAGACGGGTGTTGGCACTGAAGCTTTCTTT. Amino acid sequence: CASSETGVGTEAFF. V is TRBV10-2 and J is TRBJ1-1; D is unresolved. The germline V gene has CDR1 WSHSY and CDR2 SAAADI. V was shortened by 2 bases and J by 4 bases, with 11 bases between the two germline ends. CDR3 length: 14 amino acids.

The gene calls are TRBV5-6 and TRBJ2-5; D is ambiguous. The CDR3 is 11 amino acids. Trimming took off 2 bases at V and 4 bases at J, with 3 bases between the two ends. The germline CDR1 and CDR2 sequences are SGHDT and YYEEEE. For the CDR3, the DNA is TGTGCCAGCAGCTTTTCAGAGACCCAGTACTTC. It codes for CASSFSETQYF.

This chain links TRBV7-9 with TRBJ2-7; TRBD1 agrees at 8 bases. With V trimmed by 4 bases and J by 4 bases, 9 bases remained unmatched. CDR3 length: 15 residues. Germline CDR1 and CDR2: SEHNR and FQNEAQ (reference sequence). CDR3 residues: CASSSTGGFLYEQYF. The DNA of the CDR3 is TGTGCCAGCAGCTCTACAGGGGGGTTTTTGTACGAGCAGTACTTC.

V and J are TRBV30 and TRBJ1-6, with D possibly TRBD1 on 6 matching bases. The CDR3 runs to 15 residues. Trimming stripped 1 base from V and 5 bases from J, with 12 bases between. CDR1 GTSNPN and CDR2 SVGIG come from the germline V gene (reference sequence). In DNA form, the CDR3 reads TGTGCCTGGAGTGCAGGGGTAGGGCATAATTCACCCCTCCACTTT. It codes for CAWSAGVGHNSPLHF.

The chain employs TRBV24-1 and TRBJ2-7; perhaps TRBD1 as D (6 bases). CDR1 and CDR2 (germline): KGHDR, SFDVKD. V dropped 4 bases and J dropped 5 bases, with 17 bases sitting between them. The length of the CDR3 is 15 residues. The DNA of the CDR3 is TGTGCCACCAGTGACCGTGGACAGATCGGGGACGAGCAGTACTTC. Translation: CATSDRGQIGDEQYF.

This clonotype was seen only a few times. The V call is TRBV20-1, the J call TRBJ2-7; no definite D call. CDR1 DFQATT and CDR2 SNEGSKA come from the germline V gene (reference sequence). The CDR3 consists of 14 residues. V lost 0 bases and J lost 5, with 14 bases in between. The chain's CDR3 is CSARDPVFGHEQYF. CDR3 coding DNA: TGCAGTGCTAGAGACCCAGTATTTGGTCACGAGCAGTACTTC.

This clonotype showed up just a few times. The rearrangement joins TRBV4-3 to TRBJ2-2; unclear D gene. In germline, CDR1 is LGHNA, CDR2 YSLEER. Trimming stripped 1 base from V and 3 bases from J, with 6 bases between. CDR3 size: 14 residues. The CDR3 is CASSQGRYTGELFF. The DNA for the CDR3 is TGCGCCAGCAGCCAAGGACGGTACACCGGGGAGCTGTTTTTT.

This clonotype was picked up a small number of times. The rearrangement links TRBV7-9 to TRBJ1-1; 9 bases map to TRBD1. Germline V gives CDR1 SEHNR, CDR2 FQNEAQ (reference sequence). The V and J ends lost 6 bases and 4 bases, in that order; junction bases with no gene match: 3. The CDR3 is 13 amino acids. This chain's CDR3 is CASSKTGGTEAFF. The CDR3 DNA reads TGTGCCAGCAGTAAGACAGGGGGCACTGAAGCTTTCTTT.

The table lists this clonotype with a few counts. This rearrangement joins TRBV9 to TRBJ2-5, with 9 bases aligning to TRBD2. CDR3 size: 15 residues. CDR1 SGDLS and CDR2 YYNGEE come from the germline V gene. The ends lost 4 bases at V and 4 bases at J; junction bases unmatched: 8. The CDR3 loop reads CASSPSGVGSETQYF. As DNA, the CDR3 is TGTGCCAGCAGCCCTAGCGGGGTGGGGTCAGAGACCCAGTACTTC.

The V gene is TRBV25-1, the J gene TRBJ2-7; 8 bases map to TRBD1. The CDR3 length is 15 residues. The V gene's germline CDR1 is MGHDK and CDR2 SYGVNS. Trimming cost V 0 bases and J 3 bases; bases outside gene matches: 4. The CDR3 loop reads CASSEYRTGYYEQYF. The DNA for the CDR3 is TGTGCCAGCAGTGAATACCGGACAGGGTACTACGAGCAGTACTTC.

This chain uses TRBV19 with TRBJ1-5, with D possibly TRBD1 on 6 matching bases. The CDR3 is made up of 16 amino acids. CDR1 and CDR2 from the germline V gene are LNHDA and SQIVND (reference sequence). Deletions cut 5 bases from V and 4 bases from J, with 18 bases between. CDR3 residues: CASSSSRGFGNQPQHF. For the CDR3, the DNA is TGTGCCAGTAGTTCCTCCAGGGGTTTCGGAAATCAGCCCCAGCATTTT.

This clonotype was counted at least ten times. The V and J genes are TRBV7-8 and TRBJ2-1; 11 nucleotides agree with TRBD2. Trimming cost V 8 bases and J 5 bases; bases outside gene matches: 2. CDR3 length equals 13 residues. CDR1 is SGHVS and CDR2 is FQNEAQ in the germline V gene. The CDR3 region is CASGTSGDNEQFF. CDR3 bases: TGTGCCAGCGGGACTAGCGGCGACAATGAGCAGTTCTTC. Full variable domain (rest looked up from reference TRBV7-8 and TRBJ2-1): GAGVSQSPRYKVAKRGQDVALRCDPISGHVSLFWYQQALGQGPEFLTYFQNEAQLDKSGLPSDRFFAERPEGSVSTLKIQRTQQEDSAVYLCASGTSGDNEQFFGPGTRLTVL.